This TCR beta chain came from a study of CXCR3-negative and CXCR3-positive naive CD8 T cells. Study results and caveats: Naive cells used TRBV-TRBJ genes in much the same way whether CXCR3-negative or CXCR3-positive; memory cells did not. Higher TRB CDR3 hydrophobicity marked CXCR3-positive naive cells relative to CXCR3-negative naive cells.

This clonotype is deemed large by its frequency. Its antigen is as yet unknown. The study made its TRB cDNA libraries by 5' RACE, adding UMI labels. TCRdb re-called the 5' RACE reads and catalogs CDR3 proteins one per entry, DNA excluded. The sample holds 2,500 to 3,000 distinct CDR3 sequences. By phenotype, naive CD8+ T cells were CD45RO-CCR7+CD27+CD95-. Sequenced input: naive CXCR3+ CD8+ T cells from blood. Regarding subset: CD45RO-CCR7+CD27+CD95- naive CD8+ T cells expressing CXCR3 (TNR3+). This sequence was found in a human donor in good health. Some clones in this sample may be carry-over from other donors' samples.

The CDR3 sequence is CASSVWGLAGEETQYF. The genes are TRBV9 and TRBJ2-5; TCRdb picks TRBD2, but there is no DNA to check that call. CDR1 and CDR2 (germline): SGDLS, YYNGEE. CDR3 length: 16 residues.